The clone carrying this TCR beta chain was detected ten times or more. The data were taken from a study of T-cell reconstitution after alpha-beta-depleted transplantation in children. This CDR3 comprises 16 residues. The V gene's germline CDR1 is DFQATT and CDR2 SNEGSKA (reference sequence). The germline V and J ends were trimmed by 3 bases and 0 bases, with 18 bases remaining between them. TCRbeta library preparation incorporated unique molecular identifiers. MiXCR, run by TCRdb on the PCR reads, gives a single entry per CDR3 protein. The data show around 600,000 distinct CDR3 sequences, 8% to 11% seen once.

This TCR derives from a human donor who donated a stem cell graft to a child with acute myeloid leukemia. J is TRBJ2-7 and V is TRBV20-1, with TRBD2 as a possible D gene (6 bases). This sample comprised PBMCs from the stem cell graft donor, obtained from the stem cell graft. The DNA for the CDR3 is TGCAGTGCTAGGAAAGTCCCGGGAGCCGCCTCCTACGAGCAGTACTTC. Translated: CSARKVPGAASYEQYF.